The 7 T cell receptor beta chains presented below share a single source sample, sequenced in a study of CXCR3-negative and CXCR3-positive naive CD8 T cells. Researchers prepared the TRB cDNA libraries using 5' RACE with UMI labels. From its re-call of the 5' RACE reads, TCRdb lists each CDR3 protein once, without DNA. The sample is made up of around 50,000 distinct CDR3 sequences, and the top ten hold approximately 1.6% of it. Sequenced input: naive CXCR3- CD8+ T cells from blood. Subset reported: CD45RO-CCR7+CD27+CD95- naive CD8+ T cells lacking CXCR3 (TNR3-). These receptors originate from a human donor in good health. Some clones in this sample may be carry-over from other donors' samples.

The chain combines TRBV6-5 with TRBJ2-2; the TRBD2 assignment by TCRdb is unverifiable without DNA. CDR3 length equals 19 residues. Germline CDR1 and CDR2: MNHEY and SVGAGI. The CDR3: CASSWQIPGLAANTGELFF.

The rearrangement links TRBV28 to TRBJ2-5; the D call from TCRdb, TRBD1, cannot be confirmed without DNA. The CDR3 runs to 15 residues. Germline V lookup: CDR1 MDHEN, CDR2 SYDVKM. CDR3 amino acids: CASSFPGPFQETQYF.

CDR3 loop: CASSYGQANEQFF. The chain has TRBV4-3 and TRBJ2-1; TCRdb designates TRBD1, a call that cannot be tested without DNA. This CDR3 has 13 residues. Germline V CDR1 and CDR2: LGHNA, YSLEER.

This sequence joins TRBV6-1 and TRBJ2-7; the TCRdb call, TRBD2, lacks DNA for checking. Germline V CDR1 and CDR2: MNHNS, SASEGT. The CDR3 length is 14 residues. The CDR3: CASSMRGAQREQYF.

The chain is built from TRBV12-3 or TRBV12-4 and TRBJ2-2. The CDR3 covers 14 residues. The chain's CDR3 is CASSFGGNTGELFF.

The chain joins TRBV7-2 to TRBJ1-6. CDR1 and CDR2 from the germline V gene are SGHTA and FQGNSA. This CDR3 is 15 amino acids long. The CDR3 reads CASSLALSGDSPLHF.

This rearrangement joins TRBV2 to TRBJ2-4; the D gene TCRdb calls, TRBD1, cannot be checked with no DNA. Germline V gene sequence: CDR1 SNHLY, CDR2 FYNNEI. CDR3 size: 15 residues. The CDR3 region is CASSKYQGDKNIQYF.